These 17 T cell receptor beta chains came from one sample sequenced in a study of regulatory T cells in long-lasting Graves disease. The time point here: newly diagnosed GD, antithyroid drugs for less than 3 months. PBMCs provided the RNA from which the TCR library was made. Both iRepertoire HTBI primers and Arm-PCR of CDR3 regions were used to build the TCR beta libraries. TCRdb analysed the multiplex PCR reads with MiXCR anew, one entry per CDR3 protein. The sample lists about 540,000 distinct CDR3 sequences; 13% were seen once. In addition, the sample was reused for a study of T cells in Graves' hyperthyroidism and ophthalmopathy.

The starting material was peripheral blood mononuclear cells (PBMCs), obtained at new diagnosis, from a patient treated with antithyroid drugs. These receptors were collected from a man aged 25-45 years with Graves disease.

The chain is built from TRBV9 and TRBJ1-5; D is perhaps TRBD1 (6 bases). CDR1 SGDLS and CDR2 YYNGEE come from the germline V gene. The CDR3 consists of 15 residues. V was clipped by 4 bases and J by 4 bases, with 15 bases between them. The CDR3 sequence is CASSSQGLVNQPQHF. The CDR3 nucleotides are TGTGCCAGCAGCTCTCAGGGGTTGGTGAATCAGCCCCAGCATTTT.

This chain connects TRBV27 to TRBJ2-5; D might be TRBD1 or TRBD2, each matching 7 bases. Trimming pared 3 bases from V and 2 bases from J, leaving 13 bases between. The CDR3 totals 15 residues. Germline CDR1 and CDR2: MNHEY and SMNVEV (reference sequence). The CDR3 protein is CASSLEQGGQETQYF. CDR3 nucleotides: TGTGCCAGCAGTTTGGAGCAGGGGGGGCAAGAGACCCAGTACTTC.

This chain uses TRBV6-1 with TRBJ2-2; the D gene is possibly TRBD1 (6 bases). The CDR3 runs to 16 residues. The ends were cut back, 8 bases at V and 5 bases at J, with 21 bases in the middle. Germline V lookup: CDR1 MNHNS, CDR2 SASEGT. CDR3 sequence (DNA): TGTGCCAGCTCGCCCGAAACGGGACAATCGACCGGGGAGCTGTTTTTT. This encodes CASSPETGQSTGELFF.

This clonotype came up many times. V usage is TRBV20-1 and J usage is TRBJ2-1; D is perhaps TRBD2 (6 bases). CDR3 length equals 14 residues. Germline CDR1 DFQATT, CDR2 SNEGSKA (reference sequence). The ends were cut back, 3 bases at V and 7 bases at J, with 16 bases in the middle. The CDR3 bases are TGCAGTGCTAGCGGTACGCGGGGCGTGAATGAGCAGTTCTTC. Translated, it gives CSASGTRGVNEQFF.

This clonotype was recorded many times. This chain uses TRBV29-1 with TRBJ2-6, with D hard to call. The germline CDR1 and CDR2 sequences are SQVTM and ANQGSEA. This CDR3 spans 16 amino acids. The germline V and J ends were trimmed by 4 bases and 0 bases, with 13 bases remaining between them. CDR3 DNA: TGCAGCGTTGCACCGAATAGTTTCTCTGGGGCCAACGTCCTGACTTTC. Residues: CSVAPNSFSGANVLTF.

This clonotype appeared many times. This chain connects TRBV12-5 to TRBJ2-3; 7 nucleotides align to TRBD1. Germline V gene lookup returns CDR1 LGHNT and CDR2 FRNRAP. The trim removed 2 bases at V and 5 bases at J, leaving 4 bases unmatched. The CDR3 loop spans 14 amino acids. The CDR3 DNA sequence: TGTGCTAGTGGTTTGAATTACAGGGGAGATACGCAGTATTTT. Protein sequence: CASGLNYRGDTQYF.

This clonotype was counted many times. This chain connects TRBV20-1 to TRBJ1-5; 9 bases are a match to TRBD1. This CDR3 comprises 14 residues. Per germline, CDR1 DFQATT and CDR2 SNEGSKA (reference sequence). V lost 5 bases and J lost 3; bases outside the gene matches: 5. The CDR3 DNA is TGCAGTGCTGGAAGACAGGGGGACAATCAGCCCCAGCATTTT. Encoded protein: CSAGRQGDNQPQHF.

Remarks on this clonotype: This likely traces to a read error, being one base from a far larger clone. CDR3 region: CASSTGYNYGHTF. CDR3 DNA sequence: TGTGCCAGCAGCACAGGGTACAACTATGGCCACACCTTC. This rearrangement joins TRBV7-2 to TRBJ1-2; possibly TRBD1 for D (6 bases). This CDR3 contains 13 residues. Germline V gene lookup returns CDR1 SGHTA and CDR2 FQGNSA.

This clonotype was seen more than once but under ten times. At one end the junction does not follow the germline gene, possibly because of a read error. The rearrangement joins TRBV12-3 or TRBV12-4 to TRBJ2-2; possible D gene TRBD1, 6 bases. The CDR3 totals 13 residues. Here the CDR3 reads CAGRQGNTRELFF. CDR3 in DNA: TGTGCCGGACGGCAGGGGAACACCAGGGAGCTGTTTTTT.

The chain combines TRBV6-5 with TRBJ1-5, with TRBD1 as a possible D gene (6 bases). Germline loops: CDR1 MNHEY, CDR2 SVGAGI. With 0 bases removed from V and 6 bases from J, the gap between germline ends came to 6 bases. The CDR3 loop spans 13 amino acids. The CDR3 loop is CASSYSGAQPQHF. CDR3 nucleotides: TGTGCCAGCAGTTACTCGGGGGCTCAGCCCCAGCATTTT.

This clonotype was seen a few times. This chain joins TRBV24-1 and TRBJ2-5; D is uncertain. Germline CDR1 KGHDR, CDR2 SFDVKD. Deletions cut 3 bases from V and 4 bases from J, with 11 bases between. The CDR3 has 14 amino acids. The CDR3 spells CATSDTPRLETQYF. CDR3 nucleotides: TGTGCCACCAGTGATACCCCTCGTCTAGAGACCCAGTACTTC.

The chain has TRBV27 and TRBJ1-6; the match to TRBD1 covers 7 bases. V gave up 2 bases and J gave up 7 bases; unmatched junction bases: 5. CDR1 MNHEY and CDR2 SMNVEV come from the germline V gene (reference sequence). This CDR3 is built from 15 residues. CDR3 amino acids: CASSLRTGPNSPLHF. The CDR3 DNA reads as TGTGCCAGCAGTTTAAGGACAGGACCCAATTCACCCCTCCACTTT.

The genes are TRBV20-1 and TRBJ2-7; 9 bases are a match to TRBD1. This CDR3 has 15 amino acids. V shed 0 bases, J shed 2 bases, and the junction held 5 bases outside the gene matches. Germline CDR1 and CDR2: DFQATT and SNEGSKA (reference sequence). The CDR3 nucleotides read TGCAGTGCTAGAGATGAGGGGACAGGGACCTACGAGCAGTACTTC. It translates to CSARDEGTGTYEQYF.

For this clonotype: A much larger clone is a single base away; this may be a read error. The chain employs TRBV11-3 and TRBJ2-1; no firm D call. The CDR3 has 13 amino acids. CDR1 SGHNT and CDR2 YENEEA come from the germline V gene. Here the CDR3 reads CACSLGVMDEQFF. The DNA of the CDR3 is TGTGCCTGCAGCTTAGGCGTAATGGATGAGCAGTTCTTC. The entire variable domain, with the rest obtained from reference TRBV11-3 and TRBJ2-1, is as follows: EAGVVQSPRYKIIEKKQPVAFWCNPISGHNTLYWYLQNLGQGPELLIRYENEEAVDDSQLPKDRFSAERLKGVDSTLKIQPAELGDSAVYLCACSLGVMDEQFFGPGTRLTVL.

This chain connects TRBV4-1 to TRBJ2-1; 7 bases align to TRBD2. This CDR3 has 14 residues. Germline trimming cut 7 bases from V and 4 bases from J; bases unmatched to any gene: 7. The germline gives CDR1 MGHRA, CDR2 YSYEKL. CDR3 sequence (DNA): TGCGCCAGCACTGGCTGGGAGGGGTACAATGAGCAGTTCTTC. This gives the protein CASTGWEGYNEQFF.

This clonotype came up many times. The CDR3, as DNA: TGTGCCAGCTCACCACCTGGCCTCAAGGAAGATACGCAGTATTTT. It encodes CASSPPGLKEDTQYF. The chain is built from TRBV18 and TRBJ2-3; D call uncertain. The CDR3 contains 15 residues. V was trimmed by 0 bases and J by 5 bases, leaving 12 bases between them. Per the germline V gene, CDR1 is KGHSH and CDR2 is LQKENI.

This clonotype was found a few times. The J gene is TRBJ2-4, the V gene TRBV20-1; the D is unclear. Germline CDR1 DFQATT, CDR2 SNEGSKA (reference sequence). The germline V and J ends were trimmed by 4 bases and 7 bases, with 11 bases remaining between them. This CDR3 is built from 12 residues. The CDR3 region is CSAKEVSNIQYF. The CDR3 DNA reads TGCAGTGCTAAAGAGGTGTCGAACATTCAGTACTTC.